The entry that follows covers one TCR beta chain sequence. Its antigen is as yet unknown. A universal primer site was added by template switching, and unique molecular identifiers were carried by the cDNA. TCRdb called the 5' RACE reads again in MiXCR, with one record for every CDR3 protein. This table holds approximately 550,000 distinct CDR3 sequences, approximately 20% found once. The data are from a study of identical twins. This CDR3 contains 15 residues. Trimming cost V 0 bases and J 2 bases, with 8 bases left between them. Per germline, CDR1 SGHTA and CDR2 FQGTGA. Study-wide findings and caveats: Possibly, invariant MAIT and iNKT cells partly confounded zero-insertion analyses. Instead of following the same donors, the conclusions were based on cross-sectional statistical analysis. Those out-of-frame alpha sequences shared by twins showed an excess of low generation probability.

These data were also filed under a second study, of yellow fever vaccine responses in identical twins.

The receptor's source is a woman under 30 in good health. The genes are TRBV7-3 and TRBJ2-1, with D unresolved. Sequenced sample: CD4+ T cells sorted from blood. CDR3 DNA: TGTGCCAGCAGCTTAACCGCTCAGCCCTACAATGAGCAGTTCTTC. The encoded protein is CASSLTAQPYNEQFF.